This is a list of T cell receptor beta chains from one sample in a study of blood T cell repertoires in COVID-19. Produced via immunoSEQ multiplex PCR; TCRdb's table is partial and in-frame only. The data show about 300,000 clones, 85% to 90% seen once. The sequencing input was PBMCs or T cells enriched from blood (not recorded which). Source of these receptors: a woman between 18 and 29 years old who had recovered from COVID-19. Both conserved end residues are part of each CDR3. Fields, in order: CDR3 DNA, CDR3 protein, CDR3 length, D gene, J gene, clone size, V gene. The D gene is left open where the match is weak. Clone size is shown for a subset of rows, as once, few, many or a class of expanded clone.

TGCAGCGTCGAGAGGGACAGCTATGGCTACACCTTC CSVERDSYGYTF 12 TRBD1 TRBJ1-2 . TRBV29-1
TGTGCCAGCTCACGGACTGGAACTAACACTGAAGCTTTCTTT CASSRTGTNTEAFF 14 . TRBJ1-1 . TRBV18
TGCGCCAGCAGTCAATCAAAGAAGGCAGCGAAACATCAGCCCCAGCATTTT CASSQSKKAAKHQPQHF 17 . TRBJ1-5 . TRBV23-1
TGTGCCAGCAGAAGAACAGGGGGTTTGGACGAGCAGTACTTC CASRRTGGLDEQYF 14 TRBD1 TRBJ2-7 . TRBV6-5
TGTGCCAGCAGTTACCCTCCGGGTACCGTAGAGACCCAGTACTTC CASSYPPGTVETQYF 15 . TRBJ2-5 . TRBV6-6
TGTGCCAGCAGTGGGGGGGGGAAAACTTACACTGAAGCTTTCTTT CASSGGGKTYTEAFF 15 . TRBJ1-1 . TRBV27
TGTGCCAGCAGTGAATTTAGGGGCCGCGATCAGCCCCAGCATTTT CASSEFRGRDQPQHF 15 . TRBJ1-5 . TRBV6-1
TGTGCCATCTCTGTGACTCAAGATCAGCCCCAGCATTTT CAISVTQDQPQHF 13 . TRBJ1-5 . TRBV10-3
TGTGCCAGCAGTCCAGACAGGGGCGATGGCTACACCTTC CASSPDRGDGYTF 13 TRBD1 TRBJ1-2 . TRBV7-9
TGCGCCAGCAGCCAAGATAACGGGAGAGACTACGAGCAGTACTTC CASSQDNGRDYEQYF 15 . TRBJ2-7 few TRBV4-1
TGTGCCTGGAGTCCTGGTGCGGGGAATGGCTACACCTTC CAWSPGAGNGYTF 13 . TRBJ1-2 few TRBV30
TGCAGCGTTGGAACGGGACAGGGCAACGGCTACACCTTC CSVGTGQGNGYTF 13 TRBD1 TRBJ1-2 . TRBV29-1
TGTGCCAGCTCATCAGGGGGTGGAAGAAACACCATATATTTT CASSSGGGRNTIYF 14 TRBD1 TRBJ1-3 . TRBV18
TGTGCCAGCAGCGCCGGGACAGGGAGCTCCTACGAGCAGTACTTC CASSAGTGSSYEQYF 15 TRBD1 TRBJ2-7 . TRBV9
TGTGCCGCTGGGACAGGGGGCAATCAGCCCCAGCATTTT CAAGTGGNQPQHF 13 TRBD1 TRBJ1-5 . TRBV24-1
TGTGCCAGCAGTCTCCCAGGGCTAAATAACTATGGCTACACCTTC CASSLPGLNNYGYTF 15 . TRBJ1-2 few TRBV28
TGTGCCAGCAGCCCCCCCTGGCGGGTGGAGCCCTCCAATGAGCAGTTCTTC CASSPPWRVEPSNEQFF 17 . TRBJ2-1 few TRBV7-2
TGTGCCAGCAGCCCGGCAACAGGGGGCCTAAATGAGCAGTTCTTC CASSPATGGLNEQFF 15 TRBD1 TRBJ2-1 . TRBV28
TGTGCCAGCAGACAATACGGATCAGGGGGCGATTATGGCTACACCTTC CASRQYGSGGDYGYTF 16 TRBD1 TRBJ1-2 . TRBV7-9
TGTGCCAGCAGTTCGAGAACGTCCCCTTCGACTTTGGGACAGAGAAGATATGGCTACACCTTC CASSSRTSPSTLGQRRYGYTF 21 TRBD1 TRBJ1-2 . TRBV28
TGCGCCAGCAGCTTGACTAGCGGGAGAGGACTCGCGTACGAGCAGTACTTC CASSLTSGRGLAYEQYF 17 TRBD2 TRBJ2-7 . TRBV5-1
TGTGCCAGCAGCCAAAACACAGGGTTTCTTAGTGAAGCTTTCTTT CASSQNTGFLSEAFF 15 . TRBJ1-1 . TRBV16
TGCGCCAGCAGCTTGCAGGATTCGAACACTGAAGCTTTCTTT CASSLQDSNTEAFF 14 . TRBJ1-1 . TRBV5-1
TGTGCCAGCAGTCTGTCTACAGGGTCAGGAAGGGGCTACACCTTC CASSLSTGSGRGYTF 15 . TRBJ1-2 . TRBV28
TGCAGCGCCGGCCGGGGGTTTCGAGGCTACACCTTC CSAGRGFRGYTF 12 . TRBJ1-2 once TRBV29-1
TGTGCCAGCAGTTTTGCCCCGAGTGTCGGTAGCAATGAGCAGTTCTTC CASSFAPSVGSNEQFF 16 . TRBJ2-1 once TRBV28
TGTGCCAGCTCACCATCTGGCGGGTACTCCTACGAGCAGTACTTC CASSPSGGYSYEQYF 15 . TRBJ2-7 . TRBV18
TGCGCCAGCAGCTTAGGGAGCGGCACTGAAGCTTTCTTT CASSLGSGTEAFF 13 . TRBJ1-1 . TRBV5-1
TGTGCCAGCAGCTCGGGGGAGGGGGAGAGGGCCAATTCACCCCTCCACTTT CASSSGEGERANSPLHF 17 . TRBJ1-6 . TRBV7-9
TGTGCCAGCAGCTTGGCGGCGAGCTCCTACAATGAGCAGTTCTTC CASSLAASSYNEQFF 15 . TRBJ2-1 few TRBV7-2
TGTGCCAGCAGTTTAACGGGGAGGCCCATCACTGAAGCTTTCTTT CASSLTGRPITEAFF 15 . TRBJ1-1 . TRBV27
TGTGCCAGCAGGCGGTCCGGCCCTAACACTGAAGCTTTCTTT CASRRSGPNTEAFF 14 . TRBJ1-1 . TRBV25-1
TGTGCCAGCAGATCGGGACTAGCGGGCGCCTACGAGCAGTACTTC CASRSGLAGAYEQYF 15 TRBD2 TRBJ2-7 . TRBV27